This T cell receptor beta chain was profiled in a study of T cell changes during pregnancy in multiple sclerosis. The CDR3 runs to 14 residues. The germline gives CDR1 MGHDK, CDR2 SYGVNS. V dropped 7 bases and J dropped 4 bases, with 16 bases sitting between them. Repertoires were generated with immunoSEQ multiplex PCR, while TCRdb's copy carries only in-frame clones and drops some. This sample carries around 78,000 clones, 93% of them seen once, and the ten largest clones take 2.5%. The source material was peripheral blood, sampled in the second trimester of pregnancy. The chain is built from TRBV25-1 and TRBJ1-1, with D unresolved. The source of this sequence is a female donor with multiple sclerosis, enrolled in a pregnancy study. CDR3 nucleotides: TGTGCCAGCATGGATACCGGGTTGGCCACTGAAGCTTTCTTT. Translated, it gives CASMDTGLATEAFF.